This passage covers 27 T cell receptor beta chains from one sample sequenced in a study of T cell responses to AZD1222 COVID-19 vaccine. The data were produced by immunoSEQ multiplex PCR, yet TCRdb's version contains in-frame clones alone and is incomplete. Found here are under 130,000 clones, roughly 90% of them singletons; the top ten hold roughly 1.1%. The input for sequencing was peripheral blood, taken on day 0 of AZD1222 vaccination. Source of these receptors: an adult in good health.

The rearrangement links TRBV28 to TRBJ2-7; TRBD1 aligns across 10 bases. Germline loops: CDR1 MDHEN, CDR2 SYDVKM. The V and J ends lost 3 bases and 2 bases, in that order; junction bases with no gene match: 4. The CDR3 consists of 15 residues. CDR3 DNA: TGTGCCAGCAGTTTCCGGGACAGGGGAACCTACGAGCAGTACTTC. Its protein product is CASSFRDRGTYEQYF. Filled out from reference TRBV28 and TRBJ2-7, the complete variable domain reads DVKVTQSSRYLVKRTGEKVFLECVQDMDHENMFWYRQDPGLGLRLIYFSYDVKMKEKGDIPEGYSVSREKKERFSLILESASTNQTSMYLCASSFRDRGTYEQYFGPGTRLTVT.

Many counts were recorded for this clone. The V call is TRBV6-4, the J call TRBJ2-2; D gene unclear. Germline V gives CDR1 MRHNA, CDR2 SNTAGT. Trimming took 0 bases from V and 5 from J, leaving 4 bases between them. The CDR3 is 13 amino acids. The CDR3 DNA is TGTGCCAGCAGTGACTCGGGGACCGGGGAGCTGTTTTTT. Amino acids: CASSDSGTGELFF.

V gene TRBV28 combines with J gene TRBJ2-7, with D tentatively TRBD1 (6 bases). Trimming left V 3 bases short and J 4 bases short, with 10 bases between. CDR3 size: 13 residues. CDR1 and CDR2 (germline): MDHEN, SYDVKM. CDR3 sequence: CASSFQGSYEQYF. The CDR3 DNA reads as TGTGCCAGCAGTTTTCAGGGGAGTTACGAGCAGTACTTC.

This chain links TRBV30 with TRBJ2-3; D is unclear. The CDR3 runs 12 residues. The germline V and J ends were trimmed by 4 bases and 1 base, with 6 bases remaining between them. The germline V gene encodes CDR1 GTSNPN and CDR2 SVGIG (reference sequence). CDR3 residues: CAWNAGTDTQYF. The CDR3 DNA reads TGTGCCTGGAATGCCGGCACAGATACGCAGTATTTT.

This chain links TRBV7-9 with TRBJ1-2; D not resolved. Germline CDR1 SEHNR, CDR2 FQNEAQ (reference sequence). Trimming removed 3 bases from V and 6 bases from J, with 11 bases in between. The CDR3 runs 13 residues. The CDR3 nucleotides are TGTGCCAGCAGCTTCCCGCCCCCCGATGGCTACACCTTC. Its translation: CASSFPPPDGYTF.

This chain uses TRBV28 with TRBJ2-1; D ambiguous. The CDR3 extends over 17 amino acids. V was pared by 5 bases and J by 3 bases, with 20 bases between. CDR1 is MDHEN, CDR2 SYDVKM, per germline. The CDR3 bases are TGTGCCAGCAGTCTCCGATTCCAGGAAAACTACTACAATGAGCAGTTCTTC. It encodes CASSLRFQENYYNEQFF.

The chain has TRBV10-3 and TRBJ1-6; possibly TRBD1 for D (5 bases). CDR1 and CDR2 (germline): ENHRY, SYGVKD. The CDR3 has 14 amino acids. Trimming pared 5 bases from V and 9 bases from J, leaving 14 bases between. The DNA for the CDR3 is TGTGCCATCAGTCCTCTGGGGGTCCGTTCACCCCTCCACTTT. This sequence encodes CAISPLGVRSPLHF.

This chain links TRBV14 with TRBJ2-2; 14 bases match TRBD2. After removal of 5 bases from V and 7 bases from J, the junction contained 12 bases not matched to a gene. Germline V CDR1 and CDR2: SGHDN, FVKESK. This CDR3 region has 18 residues. The CDR3 loop is CASSKGLAGAGVRGELFF. CDR3 sequence (DNA): TGTGCCAGCAGCAAGGGACTAGCGGGAGCAGGGGTACGCGGGGAGCTGTTTTTT.

V usage is TRBV6-5 and J usage is TRBJ2-5; 8 nucleotides line up with TRBD2. The V gene end was trimmed by 0 bases and the J gene end by 0 bases; junction bases not matched to a gene: 3. Germline CDR1 and CDR2: MNHEY and SVGAGI. The CDR3 runs 16 residues. This CDR3 reads CASSYSWREDQETQYF. CDR3 nucleotide sequence: TGTGCCAGCAGTTACTCCTGGCGGGAGGACCAAGAGACCCAGTACTTC.

The CDR3 DNA follows: TGTGCCAGTAAAGGGCGGTCGGACTATGGCTACACCTTC. Translation gives CASKGRSDYGYTF. The chain carries TRBV19 and TRBJ1-2, with D uncertain. Germline values: CDR1 LNHDA, CDR2 SQIVND (reference sequence). Trimming shortened V by 7 bases and J by 3 bases, and 12 bases separated the two germline ends. The CDR3 is 13 amino acids.

The rearrangement links TRBV3-1 (or the pseudogene TRBV3-2) to TRBJ1-5, with D unclear. The CDR3 runs 13 residues. Trimming cost V 3 bases and J 4 bases, with 7 bases left between them. Germline values: CDR1 LGHDT, CDR2 YNNKEL (reference sequence). The CDR3 protein is CASSQGKNQPQHF. The CDR3 DNA reads as TGTGCCAGCAGCCAGGGAAAAAATCAGCCCCAGCATTTT.

V and J are TRBV6-1 and TRBJ1-5; 7 bases line up with TRBD1. This CDR3 region has 16 residues. From germline, CDR1 is MNHNS and CDR2 SASEGT. Trimming removed 3 bases from V and 8 bases from J; junction bases left unmatched: 13. The CDR3 coding sequence is TGTGCCAGCAGTGAGCATATTGACAGGGCGCAGAAGCCCCAGCATTTT. This encodes CASSEHIDRAQKPQHF.

The chain couples TRBV6-2 or TRBV6-3 to TRBJ1-5; D ambiguous. This CDR3 region has 15 residues. The V gene lost 2 bases and the J gene lost 7 bases, with 15 bases spanning the gap. Germline V lookup: CDR1 MNHEY, CDR2 SVGEGT. CDR3 in amino acids: CASSYGVSGGQPQHF. As DNA, the CDR3 is TGTGCCAGCAGTTACGGGGTCTCTGGAGGGCAGCCCCAGCATTTT.

J is TRBJ1-5 and V is TRBV11-3, with D uncertain. Germline V gene data show CDR1 as SGHNT and CDR2 as YENEEA. The CDR3 is 14 residues long. V was pared by 5 bases and J by 4 bases, with 12 bases between. The CDR3 region is CASSPPGPNQPQHF. CDR3 DNA sequence: TGTGCCAGCAGCCCGCCTGGGCCTAATCAGCCCCAGCATTTT.

In its sample, this clone ranks as medium-sized. The V gene is TRBV6-4, the J gene TRBJ2-6; possible D gene TRBD1, 5 bases. Germline V lookup: CDR1 MRHNA, CDR2 SNTAGT. Trimming removed 4 bases at V and 2 bases at J, with 6 bases between. CDR3 length: 14 amino acids. In DNA, the CDR3 is TGTGCCAGCAGTGGGGGCGCTGGGGCCAACGTCCTGACTTTC. Translated, it gives CASSGGAGANVLTF.

V is TRBV5-1 and J is TRBJ2-7; 7 positions match TRBD1. Germline CDR1 SGHRS, CDR2 YFSETQ. Unmatched junction bases numbered 16, after V lost 4 bases and J lost 6 bases. The CDR3 runs to 16 residues. CDR3 nucleotides: TGCGCCAGCAGCCTCTACGGACAGGACTCGTTTGGCGAGCAGTACTTC. It yields the protein CASSLYGQDSFGEQYF.

This chain links TRBV18 with TRBJ2-1; TRBD2 matches 13 bases. The CDR3 has 14 amino acids. CDR1 and CDR2 from the germline V gene are KGHSH and LQKENI. J was trimmed by 5 bases and V by 8 bases; bases with no gene match: 3. CDR3 in DNA: TGTGCCAGCATGGGACTAGCGGGAAACAATGAGCAGTTCTTC. It specifies CASMGLAGNNEQFF.

The chain combines TRBV24-1 with TRBJ2-7; 11 nucleotides match TRBD2. CDR3 length: 13 amino acids. Germline CDR1 and CDR2: KGHDR and SFDVKD. Trimming took 11 bases from V and 5 from J; bases not matched to a gene: 7. CDR3 region: CASSTSGRNEQYF. The CDR3 DNA reads TGTGCCAGTTCTACTAGCGGGAGAAACGAGCAGTACTTC.

This clone was counted a few times. This chain joins TRBV6-5 and TRBJ2-1; 12 bases are a match to TRBD2. With V trimmed by 6 bases and J by 3 bases, 3 bases remained unmatched. Germline assignment: CDR1 MNHEY and CDR2 SVGAGI. This CDR3 contains 15 residues. CDR3 coding DNA: TGTGCCAGCAGACGGACTAGCGGGGACTACAATGAGCAGTTCTTC. It yields the protein CASRRTSGDYNEQFF.

J is TRBJ2-2 and V is TRBV27; 14 bases are shared with TRBD2. The germline CDR1 and CDR2 sequences are MNHEY and SMNVEV (reference sequence). This CDR3 has 19 amino acids. The junction had 14 bases not matched to a gene; V was cut back by 5 bases and J by 6 bases. CDR3 bases: TGTGCCAGCAGTGAACCGGGACTAGCGGGAGTTGGGGATCCCGGGGAGCTGTTTTTT. Encoded protein: CASSEPGLAGVGDPGELFF.

The gene calls are TRBV13 and TRBJ2-7; 7 bases map to TRBD1. In germline, CDR1 is PRHDT, CDR2 FYEKMQ (reference sequence). This CDR3 is 15 amino acids long. V shed 5 bases, J shed 4 bases, and the junction held 11 bases outside the gene matches. CDR3 protein: CASSGQGQVGYEQYF. CDR3 in DNA: TGTGCCAGCAGCGGTCAAGGACAGGTGGGTTACGAGCAGTACTTC. The whole variable domain, filled in from reference TRBV13 and TRBJ2-7, reads AAGVIQSPRHLIKEKRETATLKCYPIPRHDTVYWYQQGPGQDPQFLISFYEKMQSDKGSIPDRFSAQQFSDYHSELNMSSLELGDSALYFCASSGQGQVGYEQYFGPGTRLTVT.

The V gene is TRBV18, the J gene TRBJ1-3, with TRBD1 matching over 8 bases. The CDR3 spans 16 residues. Germline CDR1 reads KGHSH; CDR2 reads LQKENI. V dropped 6 bases and J dropped 2; count of bases not matched to a gene: 9. The CDR3 DNA follows: TGTGCCAGCTCCCGCGACAGGGGAATCGCTGGAAACACCATATATTTT. Protein: CASSRDRGIAGNTIYF.

CDR3 in amino acids: CSVFDRMNTEAFF. CDR3 coding DNA: TGCAGCGTTTTTGACAGAATGAACACTGAAGCTTTCTTT. The gene calls are TRBV29-1 and TRBJ1-1; possibly TRBD1 for D (5 bases). From germline, CDR1 is SQVTM and CDR2 ANQGSEA. The CDR3 runs to 13 residues. The ends were cut back, 5 bases at V and 0 bases at J, with 10 bases in the middle. Variable domain in full (rest from reference TRBV29-1 and TRBJ1-1): SAVISQKPSRDICQRGTSLTIQCQVDSQVTMMFWYRQQPGQSLTLIATANQGSEATYESGFVIDKFPISRPNLTFSTLTVSNMSPEDSSIYLCSVFDRMNTEAFFGQGTRLTVV.

V is TRBV30 and J is TRBJ1-4; TRBD1 matches at 8 bases. The CDR3 is 14 residues long. Germline V gene data show CDR1 as GTSNPN and CDR2 as SVGIG (reference sequence). J was trimmed by 7 bases and V by 2 bases; bases with no gene match: 6. The CDR3 nucleotides read TGTGCCTGGAGTCTAGGACAGGGAGGTGAAAAACTGTTTTTT. Translation: CAWSLGQGGEKLFF.

The rearrangement links TRBV11-2 to TRBJ1-2, with D perhaps TRBD1 (5 bases). The CDR3 runs 12 residues. V was trimmed by 5 bases and J by 7 bases, leaving 11 bases between them. Germline V gene sequence: CDR1 SGHAT, CDR2 FQNNGV. The CDR3 region is CASSLSGGGYTF. The DNA of the CDR3 is TGTGCCAGCAGCCTCTCCGGGGGTGGCTACACCTTC.

The rearrangement uses TRBV5-1 and TRBJ2-6; 7 nucleotides agree with TRBD1. The germline CDR1 and CDR2 sequences are SGHRS and YFSETQ. After removal of 7 bases from V and 2 bases from J, the junction contained 6 bases not matched to a gene. CDR3 size: 15 residues. The CDR3 DNA reads TGCGCCAGCGAGGCAGGGGGTCCTGGGGCCAACGTCCTGACTTTC. Its protein product is CASEAGGPGANVLTF.

This clone was observed a single time. V is TRBV18 and J is TRBJ1-5; 8 nucleotides line up with TRBD1. CDR1 and CDR2 from the germline V gene are KGHSH and LQKENI. The CDR3 has 14 amino acids. V dropped 5 bases and J dropped 3; count of bases not matched to a gene: 3. The CDR3 reads CASSLTGDNQPQHF. The CDR3 nucleotides are TGTGCCAGCTCATTGACAGGGGACAATCAGCCCCAGCATTTT.